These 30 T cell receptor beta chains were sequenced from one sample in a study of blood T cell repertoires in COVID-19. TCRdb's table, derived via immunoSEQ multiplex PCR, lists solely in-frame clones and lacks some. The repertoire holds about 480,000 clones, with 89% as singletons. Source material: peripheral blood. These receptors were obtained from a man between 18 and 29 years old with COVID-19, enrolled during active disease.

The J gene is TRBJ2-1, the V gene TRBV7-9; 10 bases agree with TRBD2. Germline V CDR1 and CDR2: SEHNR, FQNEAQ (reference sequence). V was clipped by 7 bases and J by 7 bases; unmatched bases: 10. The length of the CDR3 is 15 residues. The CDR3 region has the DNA TGTGCCAGCACCCTGTGGCTAGCGGGAGCAAATGAGCAGTTCTTC. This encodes CASTLWLAGANEQFF.

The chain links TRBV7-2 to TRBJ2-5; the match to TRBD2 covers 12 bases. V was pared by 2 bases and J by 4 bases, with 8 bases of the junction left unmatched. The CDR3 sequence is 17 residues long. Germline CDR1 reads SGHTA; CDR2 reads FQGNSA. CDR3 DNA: TGTGCCAGCAGCTTAACACTAGCGGGGGGCCGGAGAGAGACCCAGTACTTC. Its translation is CASSLTLAGGRRETQYF.

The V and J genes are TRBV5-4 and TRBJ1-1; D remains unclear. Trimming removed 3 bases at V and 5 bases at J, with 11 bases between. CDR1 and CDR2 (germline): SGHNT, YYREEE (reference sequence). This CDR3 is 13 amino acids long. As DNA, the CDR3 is TGTGCCAGCAGCTCTGTCCGCGGGACTGAAGCTTTCTTT. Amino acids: CASSSVRGTEAFF.

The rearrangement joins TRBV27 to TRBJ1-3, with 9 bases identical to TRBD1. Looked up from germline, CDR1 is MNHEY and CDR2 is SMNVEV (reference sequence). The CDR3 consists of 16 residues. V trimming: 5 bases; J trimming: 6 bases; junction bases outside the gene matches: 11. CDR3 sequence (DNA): TGTGCCAGCAGTCCCCTCGGGACAGGGAGCCAAAACACCATATATTTT. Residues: CASSPLGTGSQNTIYF.

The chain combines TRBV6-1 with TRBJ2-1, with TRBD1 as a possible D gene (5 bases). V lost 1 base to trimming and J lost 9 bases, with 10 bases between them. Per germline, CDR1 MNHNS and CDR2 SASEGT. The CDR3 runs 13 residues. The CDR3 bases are TGTGCCAGCAGTGAAGGTAGACAGCCTGAGCAGTTCTTC. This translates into CASSEGRQPEQFF.

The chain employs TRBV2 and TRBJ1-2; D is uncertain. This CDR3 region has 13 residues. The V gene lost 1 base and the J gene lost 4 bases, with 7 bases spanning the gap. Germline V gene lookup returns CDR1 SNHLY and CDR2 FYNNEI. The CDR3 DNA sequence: TGTGCCAGCAGTGAAGGGCAGCGCTATGGCTACACCTTC. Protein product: CASSEGQRYGYTF.

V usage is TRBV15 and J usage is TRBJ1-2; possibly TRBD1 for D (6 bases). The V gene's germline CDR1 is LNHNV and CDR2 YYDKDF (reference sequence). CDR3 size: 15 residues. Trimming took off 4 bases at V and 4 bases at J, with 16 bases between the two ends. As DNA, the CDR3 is TGTGCCACCAGCACCGCGAGGGGACACCTCTATGGCTACACCTTC. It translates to CATSTARGHLYGYTF.

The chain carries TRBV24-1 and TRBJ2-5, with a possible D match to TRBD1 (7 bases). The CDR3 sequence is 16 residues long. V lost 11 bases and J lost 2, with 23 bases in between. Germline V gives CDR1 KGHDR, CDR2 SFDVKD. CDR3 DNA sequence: TGTGCCAATCCCGTCCTAGGGGCAGGGGGGCAAGAGACCCAGTACTTC. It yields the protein CANPVLGAGGQETQYF.

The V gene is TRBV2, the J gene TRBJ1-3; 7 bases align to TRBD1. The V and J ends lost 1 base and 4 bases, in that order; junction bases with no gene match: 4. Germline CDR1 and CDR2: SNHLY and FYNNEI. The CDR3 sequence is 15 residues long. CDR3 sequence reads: CASSEETGSGNTIYF. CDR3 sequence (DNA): TGTGCCAGCAGTGAAGAGACAGGGTCAGGAAACACCATATATTTT.

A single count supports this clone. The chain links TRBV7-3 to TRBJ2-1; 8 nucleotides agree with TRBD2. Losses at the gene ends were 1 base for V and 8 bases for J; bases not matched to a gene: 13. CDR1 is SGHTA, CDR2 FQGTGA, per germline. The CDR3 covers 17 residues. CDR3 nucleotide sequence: TGTGCCAGCAGCTTAAAAGTGGTTAGCGGGACTGGGGATGAGCAGTTCTTC. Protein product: CASSLKVVSGTGDEQFF.

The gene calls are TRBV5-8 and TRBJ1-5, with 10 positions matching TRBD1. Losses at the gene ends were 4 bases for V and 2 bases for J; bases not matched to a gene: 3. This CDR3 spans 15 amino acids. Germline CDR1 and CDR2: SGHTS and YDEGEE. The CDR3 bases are TGTGCCAGCAGCGTTGGGACAGGGGGCAATCAGCCCCAGCATTTT. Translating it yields CASSVGTGGNQPQHF.

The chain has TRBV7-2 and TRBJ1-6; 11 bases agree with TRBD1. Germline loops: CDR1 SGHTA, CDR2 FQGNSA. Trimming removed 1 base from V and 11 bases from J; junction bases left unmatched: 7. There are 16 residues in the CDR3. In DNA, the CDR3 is TGTGCCAGCAGCTTAGGGGACAGGGGGTCTCGACCACCCCTCCACTTT. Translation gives CASSLGDRGSRPPLHF.

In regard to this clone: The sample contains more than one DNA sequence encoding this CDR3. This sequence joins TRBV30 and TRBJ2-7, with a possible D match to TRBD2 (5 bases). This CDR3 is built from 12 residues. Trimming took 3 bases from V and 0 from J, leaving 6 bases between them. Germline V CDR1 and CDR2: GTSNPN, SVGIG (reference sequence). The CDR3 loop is CAWRRDSYEQYF. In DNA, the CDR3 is TGTGCCTGGAGGAGGGACTCCTACGAGCAGTACTTC.

The CDR3 spells CASRTSGPPNEQFF. CDR3 sequence (DNA): TGCGCCAGCAGGACTAGCGGGCCACCGAATGAGCAGTTCTTC. The chain employs TRBV10-2 and TRBJ2-1, with TRBD2 matching over 10 bases. Germline V gene lookup returns CDR1 WSHSY and CDR2 SAAADI. The CDR3 totals 14 residues. The junction had 6 bases not matched to a gene; V was cut back by 6 bases and J by 7 bases.

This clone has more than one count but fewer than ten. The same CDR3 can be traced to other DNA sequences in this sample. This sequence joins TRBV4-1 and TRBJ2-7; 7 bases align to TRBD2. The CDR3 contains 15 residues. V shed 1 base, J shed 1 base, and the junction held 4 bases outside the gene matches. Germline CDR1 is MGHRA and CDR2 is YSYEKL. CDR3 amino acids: CASSQASGASYEQYF. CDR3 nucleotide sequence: TGCGCCAGCAGCCAAGCCAGCGGGGCGTCCTACGAGCAGTACTTC.

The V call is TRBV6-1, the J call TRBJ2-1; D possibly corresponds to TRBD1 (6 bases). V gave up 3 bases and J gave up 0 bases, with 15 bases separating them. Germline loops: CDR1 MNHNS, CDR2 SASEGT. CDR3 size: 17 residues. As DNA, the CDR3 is TGTGCCAGCAGTGAGGGGACATTCCGAAGCTCCTACAATGAGCAGTTCTTC. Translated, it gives CASSEGTFRSSYNEQFF.

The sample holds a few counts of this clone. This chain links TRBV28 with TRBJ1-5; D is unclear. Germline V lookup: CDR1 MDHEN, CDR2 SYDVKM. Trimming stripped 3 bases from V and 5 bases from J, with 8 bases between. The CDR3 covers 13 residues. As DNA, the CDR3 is TGTGCCAGCAGTTTGCGGTGGGATCAGCCCCAGCATTTT. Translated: CASSLRWDQPQHF.

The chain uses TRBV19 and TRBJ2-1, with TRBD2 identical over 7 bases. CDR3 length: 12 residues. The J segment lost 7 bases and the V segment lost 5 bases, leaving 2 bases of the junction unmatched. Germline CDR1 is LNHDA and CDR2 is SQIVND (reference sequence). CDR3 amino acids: CASSPSGNEQFF. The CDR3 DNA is TGTGCCAGTAGTCCTAGCGGAAATGAGCAGTTCTTC.

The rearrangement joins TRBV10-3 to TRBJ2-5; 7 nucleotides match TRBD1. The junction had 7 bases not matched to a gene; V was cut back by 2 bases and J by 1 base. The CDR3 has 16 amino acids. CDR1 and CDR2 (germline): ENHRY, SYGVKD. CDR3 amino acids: CAISEASHRGQETQYF. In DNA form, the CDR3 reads TGTGCCATCAGTGAGGCCTCCCACAGGGGCCAAGAGACCCAGTACTTC.

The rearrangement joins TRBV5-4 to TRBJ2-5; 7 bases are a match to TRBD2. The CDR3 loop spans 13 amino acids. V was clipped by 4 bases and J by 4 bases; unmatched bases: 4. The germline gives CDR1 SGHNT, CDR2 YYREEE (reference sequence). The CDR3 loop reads CASSPLAGETQYF. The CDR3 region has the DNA TGTGCCAGCAGCCCCTTAGCGGGAGAGACCCAGTACTTC.

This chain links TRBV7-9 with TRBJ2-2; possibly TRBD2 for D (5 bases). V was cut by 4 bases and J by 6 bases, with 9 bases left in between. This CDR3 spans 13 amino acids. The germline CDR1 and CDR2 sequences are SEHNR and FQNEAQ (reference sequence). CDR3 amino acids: CASSSGMAGELFF. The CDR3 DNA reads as TGTGCCAGCAGCTCCGGGATGGCCGGGGAGCTGTTTTTT.

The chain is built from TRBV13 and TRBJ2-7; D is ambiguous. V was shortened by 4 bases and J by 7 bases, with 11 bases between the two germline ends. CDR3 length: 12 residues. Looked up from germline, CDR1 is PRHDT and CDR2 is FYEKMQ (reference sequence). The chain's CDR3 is CASSSFAGEQYF. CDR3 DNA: TGTGCCAGCAGCTCCTTTGCCGGTGAGCAGTACTTC.

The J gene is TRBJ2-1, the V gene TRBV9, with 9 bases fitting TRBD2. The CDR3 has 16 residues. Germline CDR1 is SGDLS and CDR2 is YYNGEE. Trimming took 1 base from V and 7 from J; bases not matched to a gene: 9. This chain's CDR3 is CASSVLTGGGANEQFF. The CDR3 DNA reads TGTGCCAGCAGCGTATTAACAGGCGGGGGGGCTAATGAGCAGTTCTTC.

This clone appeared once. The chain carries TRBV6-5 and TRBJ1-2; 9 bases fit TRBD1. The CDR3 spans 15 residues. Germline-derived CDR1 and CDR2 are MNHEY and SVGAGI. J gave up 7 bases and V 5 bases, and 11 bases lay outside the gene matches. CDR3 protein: CASSPSNRGRSGYTF. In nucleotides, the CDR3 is TGTGCCAGCAGTCCATCCAACAGGGGGCGGAGTGGCTACACCTTC.

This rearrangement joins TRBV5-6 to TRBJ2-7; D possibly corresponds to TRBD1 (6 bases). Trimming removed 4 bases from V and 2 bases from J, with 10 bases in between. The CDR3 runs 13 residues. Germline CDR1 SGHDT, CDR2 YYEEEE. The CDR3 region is CASSLTGTYEQYF. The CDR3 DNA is TGTGCCAGCAGCCTGACAGGCACCTACGAGCAGTACTTC.

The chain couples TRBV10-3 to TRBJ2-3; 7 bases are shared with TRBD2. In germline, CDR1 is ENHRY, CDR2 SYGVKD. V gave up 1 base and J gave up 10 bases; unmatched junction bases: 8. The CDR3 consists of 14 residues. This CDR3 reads CAISEWGGASAQYF. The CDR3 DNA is TGTGCCATCAGTGAGTGGGGAGGGGCTAGCGCGCAGTATTTT.

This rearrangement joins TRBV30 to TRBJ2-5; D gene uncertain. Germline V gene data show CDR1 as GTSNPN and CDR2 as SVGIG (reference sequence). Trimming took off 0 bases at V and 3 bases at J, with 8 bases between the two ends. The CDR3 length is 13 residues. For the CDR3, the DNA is TGTGCCTGGAGTGTACGGGTGAAAGAGACCCAGTACTTC. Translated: CAWSVRVKETQYF.

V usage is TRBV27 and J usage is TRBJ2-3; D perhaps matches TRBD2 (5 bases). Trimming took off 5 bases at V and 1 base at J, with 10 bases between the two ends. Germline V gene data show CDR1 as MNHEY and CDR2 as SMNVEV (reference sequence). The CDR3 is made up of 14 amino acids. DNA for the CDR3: TGTGCCAGCAGTCCAGACTACCGCACAGATACGCAGTATTTT. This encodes CASSPDYRTDTQYF.

The CDR3 region is CASSRGLAGGGERFF. CDR3 coding DNA: TGCGCCAGCAGTCGCGGACTAGCGGGAGGGGGGGAACGCTTCTTC. V and J are TRBV4-1 and TRBJ2-1; the match to TRBD2 covers 15 bases. Trimming at V came to 6 bases and at J to 16 bases, leaving 13 bases not matched to a gene. The CDR3 is made up of 15 amino acids. The V gene's germline CDR1 is MGHRA and CDR2 YSYEKL.

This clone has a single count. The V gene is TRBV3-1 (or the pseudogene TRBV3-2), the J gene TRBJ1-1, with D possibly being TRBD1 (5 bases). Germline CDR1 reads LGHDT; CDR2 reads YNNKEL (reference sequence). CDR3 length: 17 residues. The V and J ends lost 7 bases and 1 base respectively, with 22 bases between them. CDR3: CASKRGVIGEGNTEAFF. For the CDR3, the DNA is TGTGCCAGCAAAAGAGGGGTTATAGGGGAGGGGAACACTGAAGCTTTCTTT.